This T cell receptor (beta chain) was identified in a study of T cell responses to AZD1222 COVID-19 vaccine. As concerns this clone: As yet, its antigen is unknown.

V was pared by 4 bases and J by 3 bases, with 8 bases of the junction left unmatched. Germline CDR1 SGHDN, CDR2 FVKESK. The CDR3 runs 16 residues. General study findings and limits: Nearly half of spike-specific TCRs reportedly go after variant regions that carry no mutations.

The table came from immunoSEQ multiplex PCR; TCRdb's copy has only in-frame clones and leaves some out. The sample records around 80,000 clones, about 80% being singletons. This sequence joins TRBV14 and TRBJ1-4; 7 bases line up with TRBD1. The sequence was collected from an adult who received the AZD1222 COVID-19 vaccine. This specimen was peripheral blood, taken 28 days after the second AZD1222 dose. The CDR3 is CASSPPDRTANEKLFF. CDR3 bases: TGTGCCAGCAGCCCTCCGGACAGGACGGCTAATGAAAAACTGTTTTTT.